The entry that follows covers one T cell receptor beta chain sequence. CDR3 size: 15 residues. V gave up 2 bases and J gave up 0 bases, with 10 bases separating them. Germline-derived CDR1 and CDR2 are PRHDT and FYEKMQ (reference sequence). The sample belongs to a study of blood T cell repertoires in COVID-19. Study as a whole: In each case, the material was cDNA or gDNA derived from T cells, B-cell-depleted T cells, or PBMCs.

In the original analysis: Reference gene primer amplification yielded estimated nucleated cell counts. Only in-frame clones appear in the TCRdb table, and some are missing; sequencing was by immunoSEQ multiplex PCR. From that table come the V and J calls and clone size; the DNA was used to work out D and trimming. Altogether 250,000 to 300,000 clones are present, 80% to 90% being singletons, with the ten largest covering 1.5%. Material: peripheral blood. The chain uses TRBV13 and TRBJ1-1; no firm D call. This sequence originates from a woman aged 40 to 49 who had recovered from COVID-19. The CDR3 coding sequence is TGTGCCAGCAGCTTAACGCGGGGAGTGAACACTGAAGCTTTCTTT. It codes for CASSLTRGVNTEAFF.